Listed below are T cell receptor beta chains from one sample, sequenced in a study of human T cells and chemical hapten exposure. Each CDR3 protein is one row after TCRdb ran MiXCR on the RACE reads. The sample has 100,000 or so distinct CDR3 sequences; more than 9.5% are singletons. Source: whole blood, taken in connection with sensitization to the hapten diphenylcyclopropenone (DPC). The receptors shown here come from a woman aged 40 to 49 with alopecia areata. Some clones in this sample may be carry-over from other donors' samples. CDR3s leave out the opening cysteine and the closing phenylalanine or tryptophan.

cdr3_aa: ASSSTAQGANIQY; j_call: TRBJ2-4; v_call: TRBV7-2
cdr3_aa: TSSPQGDQPQH; j_call: TRBJ1-5; v_call: TRBV18
cdr3_aa: ASSLRQGNQPQH; j_call: TRBJ1-5; v_call: TRBV12-3/TRBV12-4
cdr3_aa: ASSQGTTGDTQY; j_call: TRBJ2-3; v_call: TRBV5-1
cdr3_aa: ASSKDFVTTLARQPQH; j_call: TRBJ1-5; v_call: TRBV6-2/TRBV6-3
cdr3_aa: ASSPGVPHRLGYT; j_call: TRBJ1-2; v_call: TRBV5-1
cdr3_aa: SVQRPLPSYNEQF; j_call: TRBJ2-1; v_call: TRBV29-1
cdr3_aa: ATYLRDGLEQY; j_call: TRBJ2-7; v_call: TRBV6-1
cdr3_aa: ASSSGTGPTGELF; j_call: TRBJ2-2; v_call: TRBV7-8
cdr3_aa: ASTGLQPDSYNEQF; j_call: TRBJ2-1; v_call: TRBV19
cdr3_aa: ASSVGQGLSTDTQY; j_call: TRBJ2-3; v_call: TRBV9
cdr3_aa: ASSLATVNSNQPQH; j_call: TRBJ1-5; v_call: TRBV7-8
cdr3_aa: SARDSRDRGNYGYT; j_call: TRBJ1-2; v_call: TRBV20-1
cdr3_aa: ASSYSVQETQY; j_call: TRBJ2-5; v_call: TRBV6-5
cdr3_aa: ASSLVLAVASYNEQF; j_call: TRBJ2-1; v_call: TRBV11-2
cdr3_aa: ASRHSGEVGYGYT; j_call: TRBJ1-2; v_call: TRBV7-9
cdr3_aa: ASSISSGVYKEQF; j_call: TRBJ2-1; v_call: TRBV5-1
cdr3_aa: ASSLGRGGLDTQY; j_call: TRBJ2-3; v_call: TRBV12-3/TRBV12-4
cdr3_aa: ASSSSPGTPPYGYT; j_call: TRBJ1-2; v_call: TRBV7-3
cdr3_aa: ASSYSQDYSMETQY; j_call: TRBJ2-5; v_call: TRBV6-9
cdr3_aa: ASSQDKAEETQY; j_call: TRBJ2-5; v_call: TRBV4-3
cdr3_aa: SVVQPGGAVYNEQF; j_call: TRBJ2-1; v_call: TRBV29-1
cdr3_aa: ASSRQGTGDTQY; j_call: TRBJ2-3; v_call: TRBV27
cdr3_aa: ASSYLFEQY; j_call: TRBJ2-7; v_call: TRBV6-5
cdr3_aa: AIRPRDSSYNEQF; j_call: TRBJ2-1; v_call: TRBV10-3
cdr3_aa: ASSLAPTGANTGELF; j_call: TRBJ2-2; v_call: TRBV5-1
cdr3_aa: ASSPGQGAATGSYNEQF; j_call: TRBJ2-1; v_call: TRBV11-3
cdr3_aa: ASSSASGQGTDTQY; j_call: TRBJ2-3; v_call: TRBV28
cdr3_aa: ASSPPGRTGELF; j_call: TRBJ2-2; v_call: TRBV18
cdr3_aa: ASSGDRGRVSQPQH; j_call: TRBJ1-5; v_call: TRBV19
cdr3_aa: ASSVAGHSYEQY; j_call: TRBJ2-7; v_call: TRBV9
cdr3_aa: ATSRVQEKLF; j_call: TRBJ1-4; v_call: TRBV15
cdr3_aa: ASSLLQGRGELF; j_call: TRBJ2-2; v_call: TRBV12-3/TRBV12-4
cdr3_aa: ASSLVQYTGELF; j_call: TRBJ2-2; v_call: TRBV7-2
cdr3_aa: ASSQDRGSGTYQETQY; j_call: TRBJ2-5; v_call: TRBV4-3
cdr3_aa: ASSDRTSGMTYEQY; j_call: TRBJ2-7; v_call: TRBV6-1
cdr3_aa: SVSTGTGNQPQH; j_call: TRBJ1-5; v_call: TRBV29-1
cdr3_aa: ASTGTGMNTEAF; j_call: TRBJ1-1; v_call: TRBV4-2
cdr3_aa: ASNSGRSSGTDTQY; j_call: TRBJ2-3; v_call: TRBV6-2/TRBV6-3
cdr3_aa: ASTPTANYGYT; j_call: TRBJ1-2; v_call: TRBV3-1
cdr3_aa: ASSRTTGEPTNYGYT; j_call: TRBJ1-2; v_call: TRBV4-3
cdr3_aa: ASSQDWTKGSYEQY; j_call: TRBJ2-7; v_call: TRBV7-2
cdr3_aa: ASSEGTGNTGELF; j_call: TRBJ2-2; v_call: TRBV11-2
cdr3_aa: ASSQDRRPGTGFRLGYT; j_call: TRBJ1-2; v_call: TRBV4-2
cdr3_aa: ASSLAPGQSQH; j_call: TRBJ1-5; v_call: TRBV11-2
cdr3_aa: AWSQTGTGVSGYT; j_call: TRBJ1-2; v_call: TRBV30
cdr3_aa: SARGGFTDTQY; j_call: TRBJ2-3; v_call: TRBV20-1
cdr3_aa: AWGTSSYEQY; j_call: TRBJ2-7; v_call: TRBV30
cdr3_aa: ASSLADEQF; j_call: TRBJ2-1; v_call: TRBV7-9